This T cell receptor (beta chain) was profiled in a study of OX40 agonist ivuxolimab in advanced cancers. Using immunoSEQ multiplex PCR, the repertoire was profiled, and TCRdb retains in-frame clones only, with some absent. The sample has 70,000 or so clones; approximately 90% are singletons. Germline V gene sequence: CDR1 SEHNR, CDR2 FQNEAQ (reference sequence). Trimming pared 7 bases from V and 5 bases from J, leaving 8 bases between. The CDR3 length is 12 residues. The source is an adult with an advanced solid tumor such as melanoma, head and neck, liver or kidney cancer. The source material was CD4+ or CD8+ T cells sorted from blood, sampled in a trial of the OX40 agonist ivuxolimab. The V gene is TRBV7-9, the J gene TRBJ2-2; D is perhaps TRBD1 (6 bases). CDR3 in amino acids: CASNRDTGELFF. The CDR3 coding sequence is TGTGCCAGCAACAGGGATACCGGGGAGCTGTTTTTT.